What follows are 5 T cell receptor beta chains derived from one specimen sequenced in a study of untreated major depressive disorder. The method was immunoSEQ multiplex PCR; TCRdb's version includes in-frame clones alone and lacks a portion of them. Among 15,000 to 20,000 clones, about 83% were seen once, and the ten largest hold around 0.76%. Sequences were obtained from CD4+ T cells from PBMCs. The receptors originated from a woman in her thirties in good health.

The V call is TRBV5-1, the J call TRBJ1-3; 9 nucleotides align to TRBD1. The length of the CDR3 is 14 residues. Looked up from germline, CDR1 is SGHRS and CDR2 is YFSETQ. Trimming at V came to 7 bases and at J to 0 bases, leaving 2 bases not matched to a gene. The CDR3 is CASADRGSGNTIYF. CDR3 DNA sequence: TGCGCCAGCGCGGACAGGGGCTCTGGAAACACCATATATTTT.

The V gene is TRBV7-2, the J gene TRBJ2-1; no clear D gene. The CDR3 totals 11 residues. Trimming removed 5 bases from V and 9 bases from J, with 8 bases in between. Germline values: CDR1 SGHTA, CDR2 FQGNSA. Written as DNA, the CDR3 is TGTGCCAGCAGCCCTGGCCTTGAGCAGTTCTTC. This codes for CASSPGLEQFF.

This clone was recorded a few times. This sample also contains other DNA sequences that code for the same CDR3. The V gene is TRBV5-1, the J gene TRBJ1-4; D ambiguous. The CDR3 covers 15 residues. Trimming shortened V by 0 bases and J by 0 bases, and 6 bases separated the two germline ends. CDR1 is SGHRS and CDR2 is YFSETQ in the germline V gene. CDR3 nucleotides: TGCGCCAGCAGCTTGGCGGGATCAACTAATGAAAAACTGTTTTTT. The encoded protein is CASSLAGSTNEKLFF.

V and J are TRBV11-2 and TRBJ2-7; D remains ambiguous. The CDR3 spans 14 residues. The V gene's germline CDR1 is SGHAT and CDR2 FQNNGV. Trimming stripped 6 bases from V and 0 bases from J, with 12 bases between. This CDR3 reads CASSLEPSSYEQYF. CDR3 coding DNA: TGTGCCAGCAGTTTGGAACCTAGCTCCTACGAGCAGTACTTC.

The chain recombines TRBV4-1 with TRBJ2-2; D not certain. This CDR3 is 17 amino acids long. Deletions cut 3 bases from V and 3 bases from J, with 17 bases between. Germline assignment: CDR1 MGHRA and CDR2 YSYEKL. This CDR3 reads CASSQGPGLGHTGELFF. The CDR3 bases are TGCGCCAGCAGCCAGGGTCCCGGGTTAGGGCACACCGGGGAGCTGTTTTTT.